This T cell receptor beta chain is from a study of T cell responses to AZD1222 COVID-19 vaccine. Study-wide results and limits: Repertoires in all cases were sampled only once the peak T cell response had passed.

Of note for this clone: The antigen is undetermined.

Sequencing was performed with immunoSEQ multiplex PCR; in TCRdb, only in-frame clones are kept and a portion is missing. This sample has about 18,000 clones, with 85% to 90% found just once. The CDR3 is 15 amino acids. Germline CDR1 is SNHLY and CDR2 is FYNNEI. V lost 6 bases and J lost 0; bases outside the gene matches: 2. The material was peripheral blood, obtained 28 days after the second AZD1222 dose. The source is an adult who received the AZD1222 COVID-19 vaccine. The chain joins TRBV2 to TRBJ2-2; 9 bases line up with TRBD1. This CDR3 is CASRGDRANTGELFF. In DNA, the CDR3 is TGTGCCAGCAGGGGGGACAGGGCGAACACCGGGGAGCTGTTTTTT.